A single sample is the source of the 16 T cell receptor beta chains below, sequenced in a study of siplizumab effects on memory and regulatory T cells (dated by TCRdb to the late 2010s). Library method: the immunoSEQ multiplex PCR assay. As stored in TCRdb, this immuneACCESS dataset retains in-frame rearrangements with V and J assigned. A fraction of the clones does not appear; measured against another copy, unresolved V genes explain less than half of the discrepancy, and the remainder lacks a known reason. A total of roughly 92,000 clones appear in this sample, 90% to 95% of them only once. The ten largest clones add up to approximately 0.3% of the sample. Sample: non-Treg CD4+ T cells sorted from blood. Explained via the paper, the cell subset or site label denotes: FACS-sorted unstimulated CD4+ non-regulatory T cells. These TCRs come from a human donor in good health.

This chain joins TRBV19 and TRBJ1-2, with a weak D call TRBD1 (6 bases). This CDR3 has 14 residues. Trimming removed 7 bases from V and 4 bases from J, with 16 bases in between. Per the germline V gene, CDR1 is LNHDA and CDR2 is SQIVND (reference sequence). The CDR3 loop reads CASTLQGKSYGYTF. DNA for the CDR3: TGTGCCAGTACCCTTCAGGGGAAGTCCTATGGCTACACCTTC.

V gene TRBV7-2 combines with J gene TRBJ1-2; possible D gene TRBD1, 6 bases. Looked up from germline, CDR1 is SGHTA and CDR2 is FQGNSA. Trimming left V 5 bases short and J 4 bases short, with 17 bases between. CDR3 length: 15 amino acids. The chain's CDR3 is CASSVTGREVYGYTF. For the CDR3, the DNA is TGTGCCAGCAGCGTTACAGGGCGGGAGGTCTATGGCTACACCTTC.

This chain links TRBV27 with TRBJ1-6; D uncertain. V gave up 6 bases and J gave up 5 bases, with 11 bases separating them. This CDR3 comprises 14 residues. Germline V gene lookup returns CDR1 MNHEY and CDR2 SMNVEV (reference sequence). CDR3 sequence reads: CASRRTGNNSPLHF. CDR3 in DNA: TGTGCCAGCAGACGGACGGGAAATAATTCACCCCTCCACTTT.

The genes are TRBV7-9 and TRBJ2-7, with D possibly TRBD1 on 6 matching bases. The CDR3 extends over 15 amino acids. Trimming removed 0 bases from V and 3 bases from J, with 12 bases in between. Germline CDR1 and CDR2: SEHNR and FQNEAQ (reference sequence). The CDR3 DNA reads TGTGCCAGCAGCTTAGCGGGCACAGGGATCTACGAGCAGTACTTC. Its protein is CASSLAGTGIYEQYF.

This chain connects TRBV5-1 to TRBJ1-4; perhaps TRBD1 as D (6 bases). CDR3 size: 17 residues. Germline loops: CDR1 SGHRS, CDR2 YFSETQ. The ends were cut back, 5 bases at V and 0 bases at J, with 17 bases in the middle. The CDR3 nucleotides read TGCGCCAGCAGGACAGGAATAAGCACCGCAACTAATGAAAAACTGTTTTTT. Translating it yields CASRTGISTATNEKLFF.

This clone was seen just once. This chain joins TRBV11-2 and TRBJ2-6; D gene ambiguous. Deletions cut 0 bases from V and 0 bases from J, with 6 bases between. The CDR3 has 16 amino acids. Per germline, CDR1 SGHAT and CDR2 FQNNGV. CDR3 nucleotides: TGTGCCAGCAGCTTAGATCGGGTCTCTGGGGCCAACGTCCTGACTTTC. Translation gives CASSLDRVSGANVLTF.

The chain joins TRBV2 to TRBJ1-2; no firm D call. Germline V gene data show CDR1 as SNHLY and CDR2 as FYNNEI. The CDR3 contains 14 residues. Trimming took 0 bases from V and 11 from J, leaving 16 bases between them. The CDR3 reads CASSEAYGRRRYTF. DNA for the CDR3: TGTGCCAGCAGTGAAGCGTACGGGAGGAGAAGGTACACCTTC.

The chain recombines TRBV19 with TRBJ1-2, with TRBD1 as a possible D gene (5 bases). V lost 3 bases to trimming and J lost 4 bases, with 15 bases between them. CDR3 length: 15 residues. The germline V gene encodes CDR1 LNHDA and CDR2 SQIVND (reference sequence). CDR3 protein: CASSMIGGATYGYTF. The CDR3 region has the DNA TGTGCCAGTAGTATGATTGGGGGAGCTACCTATGGCTACACCTTC.

The CDR3 is CASRTPGLGGNTQYF. The DNA for the CDR3 is TGCGCCAGCAGAACCCCGGGACTAGGAGGAAATACGCAGTATTTT. The rearrangement links TRBV5-1 to TRBJ2-3, with 8 nucleotides matching TRBD2. This CDR3 is 15 amino acids long. V lost 5 bases, J lost 7 bases, and 12 bases stayed unmatched. CDR1 is SGHRS, CDR2 YFSETQ, per germline.

The CDR3 coding sequence is TGTGCCAGCAGCGTAGCTGGCCAGGGGGGAAGATATGGCTACACCTTC. This gives the protein CASSVAGQGGRYGYTF. The chain recombines TRBV9 with TRBJ1-2, with 7 nucleotides matching TRBD1. Trimming removed 0 bases from V and 5 bases from J; junction bases left unmatched: 10. The CDR3 runs 16 residues. The germline V gene encodes CDR1 SGDLS and CDR2 YYNGEE.

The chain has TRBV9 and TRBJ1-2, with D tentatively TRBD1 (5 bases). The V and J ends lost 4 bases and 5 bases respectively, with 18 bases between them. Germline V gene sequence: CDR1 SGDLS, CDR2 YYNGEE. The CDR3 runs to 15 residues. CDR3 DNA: TGTGCCAGCAGCAAAGGGGCAGGGTATGAGTATGGCTACACCTTC. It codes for CASSKGAGYEYGYTF.

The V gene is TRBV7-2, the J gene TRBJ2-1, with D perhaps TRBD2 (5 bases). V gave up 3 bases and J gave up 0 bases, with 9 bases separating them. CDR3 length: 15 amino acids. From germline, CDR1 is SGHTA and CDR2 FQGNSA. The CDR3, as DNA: TGTGCCAGCAGCTTGACTACCGACTCCTACAATGAGCAGTTCTTC. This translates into CASSLTTDSYNEQFF.

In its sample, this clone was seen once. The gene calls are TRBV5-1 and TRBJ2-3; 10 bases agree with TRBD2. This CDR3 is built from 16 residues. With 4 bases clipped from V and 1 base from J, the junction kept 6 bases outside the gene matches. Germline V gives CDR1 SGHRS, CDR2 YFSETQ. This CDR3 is CASSGTLAGGTDTQYF. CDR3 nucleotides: TGCGCCAGCAGCGGAACTCTAGCGGGAGGCACAGATACGCAGTATTTT.

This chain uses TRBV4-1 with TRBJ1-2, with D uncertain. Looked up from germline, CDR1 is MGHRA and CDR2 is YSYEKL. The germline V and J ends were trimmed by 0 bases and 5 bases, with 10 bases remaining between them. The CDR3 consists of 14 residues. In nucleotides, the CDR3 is TGCGCCAGCAGCCAAGAGGCCGGCCCGTATGGCTACACCTTC. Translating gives CASSQEAGPYGYTF.

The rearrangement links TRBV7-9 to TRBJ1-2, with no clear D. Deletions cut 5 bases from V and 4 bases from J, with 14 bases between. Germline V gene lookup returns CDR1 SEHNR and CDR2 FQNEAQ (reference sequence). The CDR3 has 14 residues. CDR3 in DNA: TGTGCCAGCAGCCAAGGGCGTCAAGGCTATGGCTACACCTTC. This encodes CASSQGRQGYGYTF.

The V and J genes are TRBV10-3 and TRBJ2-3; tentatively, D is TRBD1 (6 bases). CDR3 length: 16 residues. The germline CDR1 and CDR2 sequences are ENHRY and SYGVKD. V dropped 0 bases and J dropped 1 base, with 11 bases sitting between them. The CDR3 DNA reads TGTGCCATCAGTGAGTCGTTTGCAGGGGGCACAGATACGCAGTATTTT. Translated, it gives CAISESFAGGTDTQYF.